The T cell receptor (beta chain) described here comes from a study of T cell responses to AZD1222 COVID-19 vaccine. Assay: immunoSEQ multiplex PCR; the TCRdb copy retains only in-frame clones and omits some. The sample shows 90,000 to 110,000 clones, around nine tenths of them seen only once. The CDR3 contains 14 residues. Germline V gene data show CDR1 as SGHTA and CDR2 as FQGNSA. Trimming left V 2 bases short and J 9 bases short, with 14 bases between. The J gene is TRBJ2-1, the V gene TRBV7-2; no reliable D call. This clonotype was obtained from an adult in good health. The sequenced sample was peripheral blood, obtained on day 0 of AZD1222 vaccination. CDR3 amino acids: CASSLSTKGGEQFF. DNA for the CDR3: TGTGCCAGCAGCTTATCTACAAAAGGCGGTGAGCAGTTCTTC.